The text below deals with one T cell receptor beta chain. In the authors' workflow: Amplification from reference gene primers served as the basis for estimated nucleated cell counts. The data were produced by immunoSEQ multiplex PCR, yet TCRdb's version contains in-frame clones alone and is incomplete. V and J calls and clone size come straight from that table; D and trimming were deduced from the DNA. The data contain about 410,000 clones, 86% of them singletons. The sample belongs to a study of blood T cell repertoires in COVID-19. Across the study: The United States, Italy and Spain were the sources of the acute and convalescent COVID-19 samples. The cDNA or gDNA used as material had been derived from T cells, B-cell-depleted T cells, or PBMCs.

The CDR3 contains 13 residues. Germline values: CDR1 SGHDT, CDR2 YYEEEE. V was clipped by 0 bases and J by 6 bases, with 10 bases between them. Material: peripheral blood. The chain joins TRBV5-6 to TRBJ2-7; D may be TRBD2 (6 bases). This receptor was taken from a woman in her twenties or thirties with active or convalescent COVID-19. The CDR3 protein is CASSLASGGEQYF. The CDR3 DNA reads as TGTGCCAGCAGCTTGGCTTCCGGGGGCGAGCAGTACTTC.